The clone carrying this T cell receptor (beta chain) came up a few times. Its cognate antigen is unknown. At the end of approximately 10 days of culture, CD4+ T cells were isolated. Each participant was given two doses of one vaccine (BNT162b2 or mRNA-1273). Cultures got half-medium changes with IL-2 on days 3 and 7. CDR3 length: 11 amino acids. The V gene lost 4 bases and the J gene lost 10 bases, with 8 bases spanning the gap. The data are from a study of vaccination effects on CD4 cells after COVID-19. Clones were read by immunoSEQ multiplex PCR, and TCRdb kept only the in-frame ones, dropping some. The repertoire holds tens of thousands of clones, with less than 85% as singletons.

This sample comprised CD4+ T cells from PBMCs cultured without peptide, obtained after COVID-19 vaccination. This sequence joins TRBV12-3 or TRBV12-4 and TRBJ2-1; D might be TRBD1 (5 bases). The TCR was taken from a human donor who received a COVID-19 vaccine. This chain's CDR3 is CASSSRTEQFF. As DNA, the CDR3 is TGTGCCAGCAGTTCCCGGACAGAGCAGTTCTTC.